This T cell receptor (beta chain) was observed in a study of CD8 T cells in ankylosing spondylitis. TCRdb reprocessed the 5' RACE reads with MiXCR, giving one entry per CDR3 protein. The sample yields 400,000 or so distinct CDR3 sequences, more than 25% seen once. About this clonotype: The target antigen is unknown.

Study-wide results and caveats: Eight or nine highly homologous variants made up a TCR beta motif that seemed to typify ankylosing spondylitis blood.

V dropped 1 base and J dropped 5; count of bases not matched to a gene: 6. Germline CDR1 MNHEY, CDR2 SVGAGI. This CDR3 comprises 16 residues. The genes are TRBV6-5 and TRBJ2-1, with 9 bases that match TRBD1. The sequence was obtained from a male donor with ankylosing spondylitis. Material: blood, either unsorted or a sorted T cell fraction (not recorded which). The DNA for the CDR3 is TGTGCCAGCAGTTACTACCGGGACAGGGATCACAATGAGCAGTTCTTC. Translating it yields CASSYYRDRDHNEQFF.